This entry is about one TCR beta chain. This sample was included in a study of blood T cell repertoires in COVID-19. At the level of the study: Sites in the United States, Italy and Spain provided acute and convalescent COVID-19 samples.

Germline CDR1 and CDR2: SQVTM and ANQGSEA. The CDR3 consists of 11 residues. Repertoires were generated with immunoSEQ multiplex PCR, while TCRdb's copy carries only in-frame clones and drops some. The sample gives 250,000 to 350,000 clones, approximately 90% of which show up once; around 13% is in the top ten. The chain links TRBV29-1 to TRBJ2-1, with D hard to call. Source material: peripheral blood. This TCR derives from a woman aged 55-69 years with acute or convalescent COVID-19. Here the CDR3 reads CTIAGDNEQFF. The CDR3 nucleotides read TGCACCATAGCTGGCGACAATGAGCAGTTCTTC.